What follows describes a single TCR beta chain. Reverse transcription of about 0.45 to 1 ug RNA used random hexamers. It was immunoSEQ multiplex PCR that amplified TCR beta CDR3 across 54 Vbeta and 13 Jbeta. TCRdb redid the calling of the immunoSEQ multiplex PCR reads with MiXCR, one entry per CDR3 protein. The sample consists of about 190,000 distinct CDR3 sequences, more than 90% of them appearing once. The data originate from a study of CD8 T cells in Susac syndrome. About the research overall: The sequenced Susac syndrome patients included about six who had clinically active disease and roughly eight who were in remission.

Germline loops: CDR1 DFQATT, CDR2 SNEGSKA (reference sequence). The CDR3 is 15 residues long. The V segment lost 7 bases and the J segment 0 bases; nucleotides outside the gene matches: 10. Negative isolation yielded the CD8+ and CD4+ T cells, while FACS enriched the TEMRA cells. This receptor was obtained from a human donor with Susac syndrome. The V gene is TRBV20-1, the J gene TRBJ2-7, with 9 positions matching TRBD1. Sequenced: CD4+ T cells from PBMCs. In DNA, the CDR3 is TGCAGTGTTCAGCCGGGACAGGGCCGCTCCTACGAGCAGTACTTC. Translating gives CSVQPGQGRSYEQYF.